This is a list of T cell receptor beta chains from one sample in a study of cytomegalovirus exposure and HLA in healthy donors. Data came from immunoSEQ multiplex PCR; TCRdb stores just in-frame clones and leaves some out. Counted here are 200,000 to 250,000 clones, around 76% occurring once; the ten biggest clones make up 0.63%. The sequencing sample was made of PBMCs. The receptors originated from a man between 18 and 35 years old in good health and CMV-seronegative. Each CDR3 is given with its conserved first and last residue.

V gene | CDR3 length | CDR3 protein
TRBV7-9 | 13 | CASRGAGLTEAFF
TRBV5-5 | 15 | CASSLVGGFGETQYF
TRBV19 | 14 | CASRLGGRSWTQYF
TRBV9 | 12 | CASSRGYNEQFF
TRBV6-5 | 14 | CASNPQGPQETQYF
TRBV18 | 16 | CASSPRTSGSNNEQFF
TRBV2 | 13 | CASSGGEFYGYTF
TRBV5-6 | 18 | CASSLVSRTPKSRDTQYF
TRBV9 | 15 | CASSVEQGSYNEQFF
TRBV15 | 15 | CATSTDSVTGNTIYF
TRBV30 | 14 | CAWTVGTFNSPLHF
TRBV27 | 16 | CASSPRQGAITGELFF
TRBV27 | 13 | CASSPSGSYEQYF